This T cell receptor (beta chain) was documented in a study of glioma-infiltrating T cells. The study's findings and limits: Gliomas, especially low-grade, showed above-expected tissue-blood divergence; non-neoplastic patients showed below.

Concerning this clonotype: Its antigen remains unidentified.

The iRepertoire nested amplicon-rescue multiplex PCR amplified TCR alpha and beta CDR3s from RNA. MiXCR, run by TCRdb on the multiplex PCR reads, gives a single entry per CDR3 protein. The sample includes approximately 120,000 distinct CDR3 sequences, approximately 25% of them seen just once. Germline V gene sequence: CDR1 LNHDA, CDR2 SQIVND (reference sequence). The CDR3 has 15 amino acids. Trimming shortened V by 7 bases and J by 5 bases, and 20 bases separated the two germline ends. This rearrangement joins TRBV19 to TRBJ1-1; D perhaps matches TRBD1 (6 bases). Sequencing was performed on glioma tissue, nonneoplastic brain tissue, or PBMCs (not recorded which). The origin of this receptor is a human donor with low-grade glioma or glioblastoma, undergoing nonglioma brain surgery, or in good health (not recorded which). In nucleotides, the CDR3 is TGTGCCAGTACCCCATCGGGGGCCCCTTTGACTGAAGCTTTCTTT. This translates into CASTPSGAPLTEAFF.